Sequencing of this TCR beta chain was carried out in a study of tumor and adjacent non-tumor tissue in lung cancer (dated by TCRdb to between 2017 and 2018). For context, the study as a whole: Of the cohort, 12 patients had adenocarcinoma, 2 had squamous cell carcinoma and 1 had small cell lung cancer. The 15 enrolled patients, of whom approximately ten were men and 5 were women, were aged about 30 to 80 years and were diagnosed with TNM stage I to III disease. In total, sequencing yielded 125,075,908 productive TCRbeta reads, which works out to an average of approximately 4.1 million reads per sample. The study compared bulk TCRbeta repertoires from lung tumor tissue and matched distant non-tumor lung tissue of some 16 lung cancer patients. A few dozen paired specimens, one tumor and one normal lung sample per patient, were profiled by TCRbeta CDR3 sequencing.

The germline V gene gives CDR1 as MNHNS and CDR2 as SASEGT. The CDR3 has 12 amino acids, counting the end cysteine and phenylalanine. Only CDR3 DNA is held: 36 bases, read in frame from base 1. Beyond this particular receptor, the publication reports: Tumor tissue showed significantly higher TCR diversity (inverse Simpson) than normal lung tissue, at roughly 390 vs 170 (P = 0.0075, Mann-Whitney U test). Neither the sequencing platform nor unique molecular identifiers are mentioned in the methods. Younger patients had significantly higher TCR diversity, and higher tumor TCR diversity was associated with shorter overall and disease-free survival. A significantly larger cumulative share of the repertoire was made up by the top 100 clones in normal lung than in tumor tissue. The cohort had only about 16 patients, and the authors noted that larger samples and more detailed clinical data are needed. Peripheral blood was not sequenced, so blood TCRbeta repertoires in these lung cancer patients were not examined.

Bulk unsorted tissue served as the source for RNA extraction, and RNA quality was assessed using a NanoDrop ND-1000 and an Agilent 2100. Donors were newly diagnosed lung cancer patients admitted for thoracic surgery in China between August and November 2014, without prior chemotherapy. The study excluded patients who had received radiotherapy or chemotherapy before or who had another cancer at the same time. Pieces of surgical tissue measuring about 1-2 cm3 were kept in RNAlater solution and held at -80 degrees C until needed. On this clonotype itself: The specificity of this receptor is unknown. Compared with germline, one end of the junction differs, possibly owing to a read error.

Library prep was done by multiplex PCR. The sequencing machine was an Illumina HiSeq 2500. TCRbeta libraries were built by three rounds of nested PCR using primers (Table S4), following protocols modified from ARM-PCR. Before sequencing, PCR products of 200-500 bp were excised from the gel and purified with the QIAquick gel extraction kit. From the authors' description of their analysis: Reads were cleaned using Trimmomatic, were merged into complete CDR3 sequences using FLASH, and were assigned to V(D)J germline segments using MiTCR. Clonal diversity was computed as the inverse Simpson's index with VDJtools. In-frame sequences without a premature stop codon were defined as productive reads. TCRdb trimmed the raw reads at Q25, called clones with MiXCR and kept productive beta chains. When rows share a CDR3 protein, they turn into one entry using the most common DNA and genes. The V and J calls come from TCRdb's annotation, not from the publication. The sample table contains 91,000 or so distinct CDR3 sequences; only one count was recorded for about 72% of them. In total, the top ten clones hold roughly 18% of the sample.

Input material: lung tumor tissue. This chain is built from TRBV6-1 and TRBJ1-2; the D gene cannot be resolved reliably. The clonotype comes from a man between 60 and 75 years old with non-small cell lung cancer. The CDR3 region has the sequence CVSSQRTDGYTF. Here is the DNA: TGTGTCAGCAGTCAACGTACGGATGGCTACACCTTC.